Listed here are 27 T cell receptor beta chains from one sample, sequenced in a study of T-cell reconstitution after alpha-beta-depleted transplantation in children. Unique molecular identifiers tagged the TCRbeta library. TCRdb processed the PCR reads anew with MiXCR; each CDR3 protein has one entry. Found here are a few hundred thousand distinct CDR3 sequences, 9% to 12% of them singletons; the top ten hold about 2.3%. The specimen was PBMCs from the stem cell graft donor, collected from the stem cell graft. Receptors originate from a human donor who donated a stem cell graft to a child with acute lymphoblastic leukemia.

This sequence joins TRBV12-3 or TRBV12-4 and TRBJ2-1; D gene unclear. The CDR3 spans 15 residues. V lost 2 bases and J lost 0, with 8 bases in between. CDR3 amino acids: CASSLSSSSYNEQFF. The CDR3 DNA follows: TGTGCCAGCAGTTTAAGCTCGAGCTCCTACAATGAGCAGTTCTTC.

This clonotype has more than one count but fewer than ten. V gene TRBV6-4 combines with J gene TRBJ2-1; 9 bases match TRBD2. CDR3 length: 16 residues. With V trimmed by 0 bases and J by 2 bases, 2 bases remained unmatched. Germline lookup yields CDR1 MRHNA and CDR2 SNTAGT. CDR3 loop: CASSDSGTSPYNEQFF. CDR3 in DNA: TGTGCCAGCAGTGACTCCGGGACTAGCCCCTACAATGAGCAGTTCTTC.

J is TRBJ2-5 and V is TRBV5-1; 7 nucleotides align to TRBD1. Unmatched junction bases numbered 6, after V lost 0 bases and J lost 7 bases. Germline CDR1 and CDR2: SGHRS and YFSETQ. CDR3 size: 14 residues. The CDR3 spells CASSLGQGEGTQYF. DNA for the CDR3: TGCGCCAGCAGCTTGGGACAGGGAGAGGGGACCCAGTACTTC.

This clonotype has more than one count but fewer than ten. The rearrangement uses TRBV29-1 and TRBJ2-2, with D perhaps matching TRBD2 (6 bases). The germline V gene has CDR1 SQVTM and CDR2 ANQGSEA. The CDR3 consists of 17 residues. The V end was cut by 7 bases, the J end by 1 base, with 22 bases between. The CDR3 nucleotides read TGCAGCGCCAAGGGGCAGGGACGGGGGAGGAACACCGGGGAGCTGTTTTTT. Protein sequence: CSAKGQGRGRNTGELFF.

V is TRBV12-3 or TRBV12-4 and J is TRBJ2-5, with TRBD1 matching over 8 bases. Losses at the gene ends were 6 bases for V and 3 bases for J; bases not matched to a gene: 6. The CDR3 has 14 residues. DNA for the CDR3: TGTGCCAGCAGCACGCAGGGGGCGGAAGAGACCCAGTACTTC. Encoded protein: CASSTQGAEETQYF.

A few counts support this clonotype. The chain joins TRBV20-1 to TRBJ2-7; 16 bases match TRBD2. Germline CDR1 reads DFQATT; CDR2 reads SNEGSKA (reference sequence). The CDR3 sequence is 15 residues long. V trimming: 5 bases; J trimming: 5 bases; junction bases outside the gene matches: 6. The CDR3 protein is CSALGLAGGQDEQYF. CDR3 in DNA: TGCAGTGCTTTGGGACTAGCGGGAGGGCAGGACGAGCAGTACTTC.

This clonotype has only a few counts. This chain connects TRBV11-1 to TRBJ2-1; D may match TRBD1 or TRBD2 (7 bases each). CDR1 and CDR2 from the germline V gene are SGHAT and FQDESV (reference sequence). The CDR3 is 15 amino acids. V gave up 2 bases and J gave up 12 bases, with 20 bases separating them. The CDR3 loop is CASSLSIRGGTGQFF. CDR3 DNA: TGTGCCAGCAGCTTATCCATCAGGGGGGGGACGGGGCAGTTCTTC.

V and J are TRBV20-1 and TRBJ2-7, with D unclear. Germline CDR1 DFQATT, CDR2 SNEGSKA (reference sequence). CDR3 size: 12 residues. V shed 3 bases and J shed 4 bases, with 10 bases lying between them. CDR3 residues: CSARFWGYEQYF. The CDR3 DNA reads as TGCAGTGCTAGGTTTTGGGGTTACGAGCAGTACTTC.

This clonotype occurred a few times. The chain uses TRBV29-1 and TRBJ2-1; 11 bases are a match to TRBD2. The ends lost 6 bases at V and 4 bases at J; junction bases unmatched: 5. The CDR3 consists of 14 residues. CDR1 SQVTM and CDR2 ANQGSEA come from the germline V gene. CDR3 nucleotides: TGCAGCGTCGCCGGGACTAGCGGTTACAATGAGCAGTTCTTC. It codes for CSVAGTSGYNEQFF.

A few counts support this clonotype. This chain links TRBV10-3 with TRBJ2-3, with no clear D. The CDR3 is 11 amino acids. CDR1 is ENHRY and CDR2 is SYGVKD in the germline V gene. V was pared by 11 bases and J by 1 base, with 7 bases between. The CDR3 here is CAAQGTDTQYF. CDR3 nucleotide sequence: TGTGCCGCACAAGGCACAGATACGCAGTATTTT.

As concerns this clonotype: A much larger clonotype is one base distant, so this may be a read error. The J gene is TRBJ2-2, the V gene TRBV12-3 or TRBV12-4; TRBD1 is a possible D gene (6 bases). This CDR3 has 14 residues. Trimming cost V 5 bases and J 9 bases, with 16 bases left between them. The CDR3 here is CASSATGEARELFF. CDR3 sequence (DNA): TGTGCCAGCAGTGCGACAGGAGAGGCCAGGGAGCTGTTTTTT.

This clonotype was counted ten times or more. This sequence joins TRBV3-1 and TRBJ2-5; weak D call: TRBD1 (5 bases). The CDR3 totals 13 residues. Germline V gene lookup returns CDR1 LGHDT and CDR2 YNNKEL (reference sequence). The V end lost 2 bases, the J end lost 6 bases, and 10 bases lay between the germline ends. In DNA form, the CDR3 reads TGTGCCAGCAGCCAACTGCTGGGGCAGACCCAGTACTTC. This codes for CASSQLLGQTQYF.

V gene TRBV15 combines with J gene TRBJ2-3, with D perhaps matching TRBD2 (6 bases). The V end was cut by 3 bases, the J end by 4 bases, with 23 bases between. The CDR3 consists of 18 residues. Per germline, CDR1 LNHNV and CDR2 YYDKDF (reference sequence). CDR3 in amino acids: CATSSEGGGAVGSDTQYF. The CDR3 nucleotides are TGTGCCACCAGCAGTGAAGGTGGAGGGGCGGTAGGTTCAGATACGCAGTATTTT.

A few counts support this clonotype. The CDR3 here is CASSSGQLDSGELFF. The CDR3 nucleotides read TGTGCCAGCAGCTCGGGACAGTTAGACTCCGGGGAGCTGTTTTTT. The chain recombines TRBV7-9 with TRBJ2-2, with 7 bases aligning to TRBD1. J gave up 6 bases and V 4 bases, and 8 bases lay outside the gene matches. The CDR3 extends over 15 amino acids. Germline CDR1 reads SEHNR; CDR2 reads FQNEAQ (reference sequence).

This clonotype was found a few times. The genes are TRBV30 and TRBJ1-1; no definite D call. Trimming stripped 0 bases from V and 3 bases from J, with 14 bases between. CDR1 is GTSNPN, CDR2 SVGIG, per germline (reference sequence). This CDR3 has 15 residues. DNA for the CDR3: TGTGCCTGGAGTGTACGAATCCTAAGGGACACTGAAGCTTTCTTT. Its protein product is CAWSVRILRDTEAFF.

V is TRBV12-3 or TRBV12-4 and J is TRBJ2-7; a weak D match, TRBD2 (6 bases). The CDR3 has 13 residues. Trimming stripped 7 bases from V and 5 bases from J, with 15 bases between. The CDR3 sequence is CASMIRAGNEQYF. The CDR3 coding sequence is TGTGCCAGCATGATCAGGGCGGGAAACGAGCAGTACTTC.

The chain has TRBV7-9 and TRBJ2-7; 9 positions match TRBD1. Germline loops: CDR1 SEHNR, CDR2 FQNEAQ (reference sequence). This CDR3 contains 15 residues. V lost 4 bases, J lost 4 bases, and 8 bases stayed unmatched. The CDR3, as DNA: TGTGCCAGCAGCTCTAGTCCCGGGACAGGGTACGAGCAGTACTTC. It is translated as CASSSSPGTGYEQYF.

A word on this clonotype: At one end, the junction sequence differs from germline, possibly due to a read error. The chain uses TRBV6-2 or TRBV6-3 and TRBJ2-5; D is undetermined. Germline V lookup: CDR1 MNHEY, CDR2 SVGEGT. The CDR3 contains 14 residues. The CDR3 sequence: CASSPHKVAETHYF. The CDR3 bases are TGTGCCAGCAGTCCCCACAAGGTGGCTGAGACCCATTACTTC.

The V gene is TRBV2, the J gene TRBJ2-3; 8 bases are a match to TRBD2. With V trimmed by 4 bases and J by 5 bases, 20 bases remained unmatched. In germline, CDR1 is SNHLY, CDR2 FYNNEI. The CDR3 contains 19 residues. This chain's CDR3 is CASSVVGTSEWGIGDTQYF. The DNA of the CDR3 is TGTGCCAGCAGTGTTGTAGGGACTAGTGAGTGGGGTATAGGAGATACGCAGTATTTT.

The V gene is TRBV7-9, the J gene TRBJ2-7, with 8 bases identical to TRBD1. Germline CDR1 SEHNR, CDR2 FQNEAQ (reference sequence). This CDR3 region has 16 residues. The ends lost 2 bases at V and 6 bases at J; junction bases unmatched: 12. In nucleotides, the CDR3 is TGTGCCAGCAGCTTATCGCCCGGACAGGGACCCCTCGAGCAGTACTTC. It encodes CASSLSPGQGPLEQYF.

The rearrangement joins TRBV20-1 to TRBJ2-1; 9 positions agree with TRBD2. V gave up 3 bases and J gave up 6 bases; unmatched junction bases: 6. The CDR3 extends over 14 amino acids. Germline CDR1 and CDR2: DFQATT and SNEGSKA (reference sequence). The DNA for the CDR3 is TGCAGTGCTAGTAGCGGGAGATGGATCAATGAGCAGTTCTTC. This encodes CSASSGRWINEQFF.

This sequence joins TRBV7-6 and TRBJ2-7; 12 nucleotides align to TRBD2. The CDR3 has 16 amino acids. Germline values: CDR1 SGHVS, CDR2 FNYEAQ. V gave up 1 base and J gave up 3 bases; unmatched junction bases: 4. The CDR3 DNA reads TGTGCCAGCAGCTTAGAGACTAGCGGGAGTAACTACGAGCAGTACTTC. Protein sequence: CASSLETSGSNYEQYF.

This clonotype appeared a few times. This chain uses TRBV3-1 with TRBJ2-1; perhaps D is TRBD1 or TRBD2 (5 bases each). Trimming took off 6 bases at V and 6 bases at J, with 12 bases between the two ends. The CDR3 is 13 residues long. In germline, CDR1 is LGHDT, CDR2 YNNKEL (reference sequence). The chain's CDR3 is CASRTTGANEQFF. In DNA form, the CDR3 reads TGTGCCAGCAGGACCACCGGGGCCAATGAGCAGTTCTTC.

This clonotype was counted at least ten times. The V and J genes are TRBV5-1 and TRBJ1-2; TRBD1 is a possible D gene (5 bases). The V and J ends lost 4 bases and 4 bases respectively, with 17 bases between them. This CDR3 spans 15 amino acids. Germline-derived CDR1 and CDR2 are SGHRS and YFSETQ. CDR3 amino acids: CASSRDQGMAYGYTF. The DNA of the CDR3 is TGCGCCAGCAGCCGGGACCAGGGAATGGCCTATGGCTACACCTTC.

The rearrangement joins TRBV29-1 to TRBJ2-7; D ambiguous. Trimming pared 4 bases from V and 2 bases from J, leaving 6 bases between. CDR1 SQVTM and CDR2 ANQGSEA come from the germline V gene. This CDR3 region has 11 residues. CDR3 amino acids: CSVAVTYEQYF. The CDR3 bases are TGCAGCGTTGCTGTTACCTACGAGCAGTACTTC.

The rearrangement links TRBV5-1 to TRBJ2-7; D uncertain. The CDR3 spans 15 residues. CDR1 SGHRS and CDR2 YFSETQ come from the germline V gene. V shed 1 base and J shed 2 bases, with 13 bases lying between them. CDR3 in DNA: TGCGCCAGCAGCTTGTTGGGCGGTTCCGCCTACGAGCAGTACTTC. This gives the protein CASSLLGGSAYEQYF.

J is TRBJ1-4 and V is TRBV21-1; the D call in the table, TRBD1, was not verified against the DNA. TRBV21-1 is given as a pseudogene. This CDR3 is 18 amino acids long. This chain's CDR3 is CASSNLGQGHSTNEKLFF. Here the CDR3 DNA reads TGTGCCAGCAGCAATTTAGGACAGGGCCATTCAACTAATGAAAAACTGTTTTTT.